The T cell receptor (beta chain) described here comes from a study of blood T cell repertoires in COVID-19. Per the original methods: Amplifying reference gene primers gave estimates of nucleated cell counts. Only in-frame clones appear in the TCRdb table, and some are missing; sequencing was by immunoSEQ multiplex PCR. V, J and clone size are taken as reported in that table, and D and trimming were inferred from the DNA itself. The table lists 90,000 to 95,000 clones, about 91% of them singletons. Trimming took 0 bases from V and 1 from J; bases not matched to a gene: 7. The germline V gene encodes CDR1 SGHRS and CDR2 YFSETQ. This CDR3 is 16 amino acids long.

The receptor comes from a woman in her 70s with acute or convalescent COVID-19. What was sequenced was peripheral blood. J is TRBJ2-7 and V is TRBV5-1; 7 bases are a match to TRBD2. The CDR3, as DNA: TGCGCCAGCAGCTTGGCCATTCCGGGACTATCCTACGAGCAGTACTTC. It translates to CASSLAIPGLSYEQYF.